These 30 T cell receptor beta chains share one sample of origin, sequenced in a study of T cells in localized non-small cell lung cancer. This table comes from immunoSEQ multiplex PCR, and its TCRdb copy is limited to in-frame clones, with some not included. The sample holds tens of thousands of clones, about nine tenths seen once. The sequencing here drew on peripheral blood, taken before any cancer treatment. The receptors come from a male donor aged 60 or over with stage III lung adenocarcinoma.

CDR3 residues: CASRDRSNQPQHF. The CDR3 DNA reads as TGTGCCAGTAGAGACAGAAGCAATCAGCCCCAGCATTTT. The chain links TRBV19 to TRBJ1-5; D is possibly TRBD1 (5 bases). Germline CDR1 LNHDA, CDR2 SQIVND (reference sequence). The CDR3 loop spans 13 amino acids. V was trimmed by 6 bases and J by 1 base, leaving 7 bases between them.

This rearrangement joins TRBV11-3 to TRBJ2-3; 12 bases are shared with TRBD2. The CDR3 loop spans 20 amino acids. Per the germline V gene, CDR1 is SGHNT and CDR2 is YENEEA. The trim removed 5 bases at V and 0 bases at J, leaving 15 bases unmatched. Written as DNA, the CDR3 is TGTGCCAGCAGCCGGGTTGGGGAGGCTAGCGGGGGGGTTAGCACAGATACGCAGTATTTT. Protein product: CASSRVGEASGGVSTDTQYF.

The rearrangement joins TRBV6-5 to TRBJ2-5; D remains ambiguous. The CDR3 sequence is 11 residues long. Germline V gene lookup returns CDR1 MNHEY and CDR2 SVGAGI. The germline V and J ends were trimmed by 0 bases and 14 bases, with 10 bases remaining between them. CDR3 loop: CASSYSHNTYF. The CDR3 coding sequence is TGTGCCAGCAGTTACTCACATAATACATACTTC.

This chain links TRBV5-1 with TRBJ2-5, with no clear D. V was pared by 1 base and J by 1 base, with 11 bases between. CDR3 length equals 15 residues. Per germline, CDR1 SGHRS and CDR2 YFSETQ. The chain's CDR3 is CASSLFVGSQETQYF. CDR3 coding DNA: TGCGCCAGCAGCTTGTTCGTGGGGTCCCAAGAGACCCAGTACTTC.

This clone appeared a few times. This sequence joins TRBV10-3 and TRBJ1-6, with D possibly being TRBD1 (5 bases). The ends were cut back, 4 bases at V and 9 bases at J, with 13 bases in the middle. Per germline, CDR1 ENHRY and CDR2 SYGVKD. The CDR3 contains 14 residues. Written as DNA, the CDR3 is TGTGCCATCAGTGCAGAGGAGGGGACTTCACCCCTCCACTTT. This encodes CAISAEEGTSPLHF.

The chain combines TRBV6-5 with TRBJ1-1; tentatively, D is TRBD1 (5 bases). The germline V and J ends were trimmed by 8 bases and 1 base, with 11 bases remaining between them. Per germline, CDR1 MNHEY and CDR2 SVGAGI. The CDR3 length is 13 residues. CDR3 bases: TGTGCCAGCGAGTCCGGGACGAACACTGAAGCTTTCTTT. Translating gives CASESGTNTEAFF.

The chain recombines TRBV7-9 with TRBJ2-7, with D perhaps matching TRBD1 (5 bases). The germline V gene encodes CDR1 SEHNR and CDR2 FQNEAQ (reference sequence). CDR3 length: 12 residues. V lost 11 bases and J 3 bases, leaving 14 bases between the germline ends. The CDR3 region is CASSGLSYEQYF. The CDR3 DNA follows: TGTGCCTCGTCAGGGTTAAGCTACGAGCAGTACTTC.

The J gene is TRBJ2-7, the V gene TRBV4-2, with a tentative D call TRBD2 (7 bases). The CDR3 is made up of 15 amino acids. Germline-derived CDR1 and CDR2 are LGHNA and YNFKEQ. The V and J ends lost 4 bases and 2 bases respectively, with 15 bases between them. The CDR3 loop reads CASSPRGGRTYEQYF. CDR3 coding DNA: TGTGCCAGCAGCCCGCGCGGGGGCAGGACCTACGAGCAGTACTTC.

The chain carries TRBV11-2 and TRBJ2-3, with no clear D. CDR3 length equals 14 residues. V gave up 5 bases and J gave up 0 bases, with 9 bases separating them. CDR1 is SGHAT and CDR2 is FQNNGV in the germline V gene. The CDR3 DNA reads as TGTGCCAGCAGCGGGGTTACTAGCACAGATACGCAGTATTTT. Translation gives CASSGVTSTDTQYF.

In its sample, this clone was seen a few times. The chain links TRBV6-5 to TRBJ1-2; TRBD1 aligns across 7 bases. J was trimmed by 3 bases and V by 2 bases; bases with no gene match: 3. CDR1 and CDR2 (germline): MNHEY, SVGAGI. The CDR3 extends over 14 amino acids. CDR3 in amino acids: CASSYAGTDYGYTF. DNA of the CDR3: TGTGCCAGCAGTTACGCCGGGACAGACTATGGCTACACCTTC.

This chain links TRBV29-1 with TRBJ1-1; D may be TRBD1 (6 bases). V lost 6 bases and J 5 bases, leaving 16 bases between the germline ends. The CDR3 totals 13 residues. CDR1 SQVTM and CDR2 ANQGSEA come from the germline V gene. The CDR3 here is CSVNRDGRTEAFF. In DNA form, the CDR3 reads TGCAGCGTAAACAGGGATGGGAGAACTGAAGCTTTCTTT.

A single count supports this clone. J is TRBJ2-1 and V is TRBV5-4; D might be TRBD2 (5 bases). CDR3 length equals 17 residues. The V end lost 4 bases, the J end lost 4 bases, and 21 bases lay between the germline ends. Germline CDR1 reads SGHNT; CDR2 reads YYREEE (reference sequence). DNA for the CDR3: TGTGCCAGCAGCGCCGGTTCCAGCGGAGTTCAATACAATGAGCAGTTCTTC. Amino acids: CASSAGSSGVQYNEQFF.

The chain is built from TRBV18 and TRBJ2-7; maybe TRBD1 (6 bases). Trimming took off 0 bases at V and 3 bases at J, with 9 bases between the two ends. Germline V gene sequence: CDR1 KGHSH, CDR2 LQKENI. CDR3 length: 14 amino acids. CDR3 loop: CASSPPGTNYEQYF. CDR3 DNA: TGTGCCAGCTCACCACCCGGGACAAACTACGAGCAGTACTTC.

V and J are TRBV5-4 and TRBJ2-1, with 7 bases identical to TRBD1. The CDR3 is 14 residues long. Germline V lookup: CDR1 SGHNT, CDR2 YYREEE (reference sequence). V was clipped by 0 bases and J by 6 bases; unmatched bases: 3. The CDR3 spells CASSLEGAFNEQFF. CDR3 nucleotides: TGTGCCAGCAGCTTGGAGGGGGCCTTCAATGAGCAGTTCTTC.

This chain connects TRBV7-9 to TRBJ2-7; D unclear. The CDR3 has 11 residues. Trimming took 5 bases from V and 4 from J, leaving 6 bases between them. Germline lookup yields CDR1 SEHNR and CDR2 FQNEAQ (reference sequence). The CDR3 nucleotides read TGTGCCAGCAGCCCCGATTACGAGCAGTACTTC. It translates to CASSPDYEQYF.

The chain is built from TRBV2 and TRBJ1-2, with D uncertain. The CDR3 totals 14 residues. From germline, CDR1 is SNHLY and CDR2 FYNNEI. Deletions cut 10 bases from V and 3 bases from J, with 18 bases between. CDR3 sequence reads: CATPQSWHHYGYTF. For the CDR3, the DNA is TGTGCCACCCCCCAGAGTTGGCACCACTATGGCTACACCTTC.

The gene calls are TRBV7-2 and TRBJ1-6; D is ambiguous. CDR3 length equals 12 residues. CDR1 SGHTA and CDR2 FQGNSA come from the germline V gene. Trimming pared 4 bases from V and 9 bases from J, leaving 7 bases between. Here the CDR3 DNA reads TGTGCCAGCAGCTCAGGTGGTTCACCCCTCCACTTT. Protein product: CASSSGGSPLHF.

The rearrangement joins TRBV18 to TRBJ1-2; D remains ambiguous. This CDR3 has 13 amino acids. CDR1 is KGHSH and CDR2 is LQKENI in the germline V gene. The V and J ends lost 2 bases and 7 bases respectively, with 11 bases between them. This CDR3 reads CASSPSWEGGYTF. The DNA for the CDR3 is TGTGCCAGCTCACCATCGTGGGAGGGTGGCTACACCTTC.

The chain uses TRBV7-2 and TRBJ2-2; D uncertain. The CDR3 runs 15 residues. With 3 bases removed from V and 5 bases from J, the gap between germline ends came to 13 bases. Germline-derived CDR1 and CDR2 are SGHTA and FQGNSA. The CDR3 loop is CASSFFPKGTGELFF. The CDR3 region has the DNA TGTGCCAGCAGCTTCTTCCCCAAAGGGACCGGGGAGCTGTTTTTT. Supplemented by reference TRBV7-2 and TRBJ2-2, the full variable domain reads GAGVSQSPSNKVTEKGKDVELRCDPISGHTALYWYRQSLGQGLEFLIYFQGNSAPDKSGLPSDRFSAERTGGSVSTLTIQRTQQEDSAVYLCASSFFPKGTGELFFGEGSRLTVL.

In this sample, this clone turned up a few times. The chain uses TRBV5-4 and TRBJ2-5; 13 bases are shared with TRBD2. The CDR3 sequence is 15 residues long. The germline CDR1 and CDR2 sequences are SGHNT and YYREEE (reference sequence). The ends lost 7 bases at V and 5 bases at J; junction bases unmatched: 8. The CDR3 DNA sequence: TGTGCCAGCTCGCGGACTAGCGGGAGCTTCGAGACCCAGTACTTC. It codes for CASSRTSGSFETQYF.

This clone was seen a handful of times. This chain connects TRBV11-3 to TRBJ2-1; a possible D gene is TRBD2 (6 bases). The V gene lost 5 bases and the J gene lost 8 bases, with 19 bases spanning the gap. The germline V gene has CDR1 SGHNT and CDR2 YENEEA. The CDR3 length is 15 residues. This CDR3 is CASSRPRGREDEQFF. CDR3 DNA: TGTGCCAGCAGCCGTCCCCGTGGAAGGGAGGATGAGCAGTTCTTC.

The genes are TRBV4-1 and TRBJ2-1, with TRBD2 matching over 9 bases. J lost 4 bases, V lost 3 bases, and 7 bases had no gene match. The CDR3 is made up of 16 amino acids. Germline V CDR1 and CDR2: MGHRA, YSYEKL. The CDR3 DNA reads as TGCGCCAGCAGCCAGGCGATAGCGGGAGTATACAATGAGCAGTTCTTC. Residues: CASSQAIAGVYNEQFF.

This rearrangement joins TRBV15 to TRBJ1-1, with 8 bases aligning to TRBD1. CDR1 is LNHNV and CDR2 is YYDKDF in the germline V gene (reference sequence). The CDR3 sequence is 15 residues long. The V and J ends lost 6 bases and 11 bases, in that order; junction bases with no gene match: 17. The DNA for the CDR3 is TGTGCCACCAGTCGTCCGGGACAGGATGTTAAGGAGGCTTTCTTT. Translation gives CATSRPGQDVKEAFF.

This clone was counted a few times. J is TRBJ1-5 and V is TRBV28, with TRBD1 identical over 9 bases. This CDR3 is built from 14 residues. In germline, CDR1 is MDHEN, CDR2 SYDVKM. The trim removed 4 bases at V and 7 bases at J, leaving 5 bases unmatched. CDR3: CASSYTGGRQPQHF. In nucleotides, the CDR3 is TGTGCCAGCAGTTATACAGGGGGCAGACAGCCCCAGCATTTT.

The chain couples TRBV10-1 to TRBJ2-5; D is uncertain. Germline V gene sequence: CDR1 WNHNN, CDR2 SYGVQD (reference sequence). V was pared by 1 base and J by 1 base, with 10 bases between. CDR3 length equals 15 residues. CDR3 loop: CASSEFTELQETQYF. The DNA for the CDR3 is TGCGCCAGCAGTGAGTTTACAGAACTCCAAGAGACCCAGTACTTC.

The chain's CDR3 is CASSEIRTYEQYF. CDR3 coding DNA: TGTGCCAGCAGTGAAATAAGGACCTACGAGCAGTACTTC. The chain carries TRBV6-1 and TRBJ2-7; D remains ambiguous. The CDR3 spans 13 residues. V shed 2 bases and J shed 2 bases, with 7 bases lying between them. CDR1 and CDR2 (germline): MNHNS, SASEGT.

This clone was seen just once. V is TRBV7-6 and J is TRBJ1-4; D is unclear. V was trimmed by 6 bases and J by 4 bases, leaving 6 bases between them. CDR3 size: 12 residues. From germline, CDR1 is SGHVS and CDR2 FNYEAQ. This CDR3 reads CASSLLNEKLFF. The CDR3 DNA sequence: TGTGCCAGCAGTCTACTTAATGAAAAACTGTTTTTT.

The genes are TRBV27 and TRBJ2-7, with D possibly being TRBD2 (5 bases). The V end was cut by 4 bases, the J end by 4 bases, with 11 bases between. There are 13 residues in the CDR3. Germline values: CDR1 MNHEY, CDR2 SMNVEV (reference sequence). The CDR3 sequence is CASSSGWKYEQYF. For the CDR3, the DNA is TGTGCCAGCAGTTCGGGGTGGAAGTACGAGCAGTACTTC.

This clone occurred once. This rearrangement joins TRBV19 to TRBJ2-2, with TRBD1 identical over 8 bases. The ends lost 3 bases at V and 5 bases at J; junction bases unmatched: 2. CDR1 and CDR2 (germline): LNHDA, SQIVND (reference sequence). This CDR3 comprises 14 residues. This CDR3 is CASSIGQGTGELFF. DNA of the CDR3: TGTGCCAGTAGTATCGGACAGGGTACCGGGGAGCTGTTTTTT.

The rearrangement uses TRBV2 and TRBJ2-3; 9 positions match TRBD2. Trimming took 7 bases from V and 9 from J; bases not matched to a gene: 11. Germline lookup yields CDR1 SNHLY and CDR2 FYNNEI. The CDR3 consists of 14 residues. The CDR3 protein is CASMQLTSGKTQYF. In nucleotides, the CDR3 is TGTGCCAGCATGCAGTTGACTAGCGGTAAGACGCAGTATTTT.